Listed here is a single T cell receptor beta chain. Its antigen is undetermined. This specimen belongs to a study of PD-1 blockade in classical Hodgkin lymphoma. Whole-study results and caveats: Newly diagnosed patients had baseline TCR diversity that was reportedly lower than that of healthy donors. Repertoires differed for reasons still undefined, possibly disease activity or prior therapy.

The time point here: newly diagnosed, previously untreated cHL patient sample. The authors used newly diagnosed, untreated classical Hodgkin lymphoma PBMCs as comparison. The CDR3 consists of 15 residues. Trimming removed 6 bases from V and 3 bases from J; junction bases left unmatched: 10. Germline V gene data show CDR1 as MNHEY and CDR2 as SVGAGI. Assay used: immunoSEQ multiplex PCR; TCRdb lists only in-frame clones, some missing. The sample includes roughly 68,000 clones, roughly 92% seen only once; the top ten take 2.6%. The receptor's source is a human donor with classical Hodgkin lymphoma. The source material was peripheral blood mononuclear cells (PBMCs). This chain uses TRBV6-5 with TRBJ1-1, with 7 positions matching TRBD1. The CDR3 sequence is CASSLIGTADTEAFF. The CDR3 nucleotides are TGTGCCAGCAGCCTAATCGGGACAGCCGACACTGAAGCTTTCTTT.